The 4 T cell receptor beta chains below all came from one sample that was sequenced in a study of T cell changes during pregnancy in multiple sclerosis. Some clones are missing from TCRdb's copy, which holds only in-frame ones; the method was immunoSEQ multiplex PCR. The sample carries approximately 65,000 clones, about 92% recorded once. Sequencing used CD8+ T cells from peripheral blood mononuclear cells, obtained in the third trimester of pregnancy. The receptor set was obtained from a female donor in good health, enrolled as a control in a pregnancy study.

The chain combines TRBV6-6 with TRBJ2-5, with a tentative D call TRBD1 (6 bases). From germline, CDR1 is MNHNY and CDR2 SVGAGI (reference sequence). The CDR3 has 13 amino acids. Trimming took 2 bases from V and 4 from J, leaving 8 bases between them. The CDR3 DNA reads TGTGCCAGCAGTTACGAAGGGGGAGAGACCCAGTACTTC. Amino acid sequence: CASSYEGGETQYF.

The chain joins TRBV29-1 to TRBJ1-2; TRBD1 agrees at 9 bases. This CDR3 contains 15 residues. Germline V CDR1 and CDR2: SQVTM, ANQGSEA. The V gene end was trimmed by 4 bases and the J gene end by 6 bases; junction bases not matched to a gene: 12. In DNA, the CDR3 is TGCAGCGTTGTAGCTATGGACAGGGGCCTTCATGGCTACACCTTC. This codes for CSVVAMDRGLHGYTF.

The chain recombines TRBV25-1 with TRBJ1-1; TRBD1 might be the D (6 bases). The CDR3 extends over 11 amino acids. V gave up 5 bases and J gave up 6 bases, with 7 bases separating them. Germline values: CDR1 MGHDK, CDR2 SYGVNS. The CDR3 DNA reads TGTGCCAGCAGTTGGACAGCTGAAGCTTTCTTT. It yields the protein CASSWTAEAFF.

The rearrangement joins TRBV11-1 to TRBJ2-2; D is unresolved. The germline V and J ends were trimmed by 1 base and 5 bases, with 8 bases remaining between them. CDR3 length: 14 residues. The germline CDR1 and CDR2 sequences are SGHAT and FQDESV (reference sequence). CDR3 in DNA: TGTGCCAGCAGCTTAGTACAGCTGACCGGGGAGCTGTTTTTT. Residues: CASSLVQLTGELFF.